This paragraph covers one T cell receptor beta chain sequence. Its antigen has not been determined. Within one base of it there is no much larger clone, and no base qualities were kept. For sequencing of the TCRbeta CDR3 region, genomic DNA was extracted from the sorted cells. The immunoSEQ Assay was used for sequencing of TCRbeta CDR3 regions. TCRdb took over this immuneACCESS table, retaining in-frame rearrangements with V and J assigned. Such tables are incomplete; in checked studies, under half of the missing clones stem from an unresolved V gene, and the remainder is unexplained. The sample table records 62,000 or so clones; more than 75% of these occur just once. The top ten clones comprise approximately 2.1% of the sample. This entry belongs to a study of OX40 agonist ivuxolimab in advanced cancers. With regard to the full study: The costimulatory receptor OX40 (CD134) was targeted by ivuxolimab, a fully human IgG2 agonistic monoclonal antibody. Intravenous ivuxolimab was administered to patients every 2 weeks at six dose levels: 0.01, 0.1, 0.3, 1.5, 3 and 10 mg/kg. Among the roughly 52 dose-escalation patients, about 19 had hepatocellular carcinoma, about 15 melanoma, 9 renal cell carcinoma and 9 head and neck cancer. The dose-escalation cohort was around 84% male with a mean age of approximately 60 years, ranging from roughly 23 to 79. Prior anti-PD-1, anti-PD-L1 or anti-CTLA-4 therapy was permitted, and checkpoint inhibitors had been received by less than 45% of dose-escalation patients. Partial responses occurred in three dose-escalation patients: two with cutaneous melanoma and one with hepatocellular carcinoma. The purpose of peripheral TCRbeta sequencing was to test whether ivuxolimab changed TCR sequence diversity and led to clonal T-cell expansion. The monotherapy dose-escalation portion (N ≈ 55 patients) of the phase I ivuxolimab trial is reported in the paper. The study at large found these results: Antigen specificity was not determined for the clonally expanded peripheral T cells. On average, CD8+ T cells showed more expanded clones than CD4+ T cells after ivuxolimab. At doses of 0.1 to 3.0 mg/kg, clonal expansion of both CD4+ and CD8+ blood T cells was observed from baseline to week 6. In the 0.1-3.0 mg/kg groups, partial responders had among the lowest normalized peripheral clonal expansion, particularly in CD8+ T cells. Low levels of normalized T-cell clonal expansion were also seen in some patients who did not respond.

Patients with autoimmune disease history or receiving systemic immunosuppression were excluded from the trial. Peripheral blood for TCR sequencing was collected from all dose cohorts at baseline, on cycle 4 day 1, and on cycle 7 day 1. Samples were obtained from an open-label, multicenter, first-in-human phase I dose-escalation trial of ivuxolimab. The trial enrolled adults with locally advanced or metastatic head and neck squamous cell, hepatocellular, melanoma or renal cell carcinoma. Before TCR sequencing, CD4+ T cells and CD8+ T cells from peripheral blood were sorted into separate populations. From its cysteine to its phenylalanine, the CDR3 spans 18 amino acids. The CDR3 DNA has 54 bases and is translated from base 1. Between the V and J ends, shortened by 2 bases and 0 bases respectively, the junction contains 19 bases. CDR1 and CDR2 (KGHSH, LQKENI) derive from the germline V gene.

The sample was CD4+ or CD8+ T cells sorted from blood, taken in a trial of the OX40 agonist ivuxolimab. This chain joins TRBV18 to TRBJ1-1; TRBD1 is possibly the D segment (5 matching bases). The TCR originated in an adult with an advanced solid tumor such as melanoma, head and neck, liver or kidney cancer. The nucleotide sequence is given as TGTGCCAGCTCACCAATGTCACCAGCCGGGACGGTGAACACTGAAGCTTTCTTT. This gives the protein CASSPMSPAGTVNTEAFF.